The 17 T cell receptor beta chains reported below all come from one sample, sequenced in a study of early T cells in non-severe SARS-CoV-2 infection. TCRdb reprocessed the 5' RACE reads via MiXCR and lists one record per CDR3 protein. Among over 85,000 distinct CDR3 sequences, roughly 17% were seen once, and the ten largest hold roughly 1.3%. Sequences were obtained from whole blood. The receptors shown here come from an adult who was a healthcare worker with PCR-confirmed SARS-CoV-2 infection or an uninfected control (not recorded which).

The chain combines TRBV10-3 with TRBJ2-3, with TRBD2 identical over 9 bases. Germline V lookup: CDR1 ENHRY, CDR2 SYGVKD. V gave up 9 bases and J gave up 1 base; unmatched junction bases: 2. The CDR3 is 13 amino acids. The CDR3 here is CAMASGGTDTQYF. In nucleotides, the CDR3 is TGTGCCATGGCTAGCGGGGGCACAGATACGCAGTATTTT.

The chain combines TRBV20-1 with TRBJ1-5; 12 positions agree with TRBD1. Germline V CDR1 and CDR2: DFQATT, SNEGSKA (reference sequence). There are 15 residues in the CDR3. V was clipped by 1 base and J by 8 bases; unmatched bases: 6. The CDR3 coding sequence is TGCAGTGCTAGAGTCGGGACAGGGGGCGAAAAGCCCCAGCATTTT. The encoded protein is CSARVGTGGEKPQHF.

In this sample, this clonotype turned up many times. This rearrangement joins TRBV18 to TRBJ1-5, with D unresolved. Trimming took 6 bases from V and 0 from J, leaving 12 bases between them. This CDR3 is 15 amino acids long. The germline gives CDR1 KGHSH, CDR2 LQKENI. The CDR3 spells CASSPRHDSNQPQHF. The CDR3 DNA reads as TGTGCCAGCTCGCCCCGACACGATAGCAATCAGCCCCAGCATTTT.

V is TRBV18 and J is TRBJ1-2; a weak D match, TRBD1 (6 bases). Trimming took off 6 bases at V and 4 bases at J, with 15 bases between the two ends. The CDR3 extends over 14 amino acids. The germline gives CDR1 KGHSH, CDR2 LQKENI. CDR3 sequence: CASSQQGSLYGYTF. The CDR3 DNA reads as TGTGCCAGCTCGCAACAGGGATCCCTCTATGGCTACACCTTC.

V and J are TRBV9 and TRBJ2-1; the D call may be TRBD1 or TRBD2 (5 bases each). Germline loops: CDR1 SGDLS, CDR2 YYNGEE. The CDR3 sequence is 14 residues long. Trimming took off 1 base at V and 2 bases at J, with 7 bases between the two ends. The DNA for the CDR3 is TGTGCCAGCAGCGTATCGGGGCCCTACAATGAGCAGTTCTTC. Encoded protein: CASSVSGPYNEQFF.

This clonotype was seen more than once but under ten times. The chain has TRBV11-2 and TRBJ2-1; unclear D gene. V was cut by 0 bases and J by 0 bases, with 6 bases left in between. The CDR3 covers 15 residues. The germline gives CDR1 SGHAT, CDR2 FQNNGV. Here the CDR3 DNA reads TGTGCCAGCAGCTTAGAACCGGGCTCCTACAATGAGCAGTTCTTC. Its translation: CASSLEPGSYNEQFF.

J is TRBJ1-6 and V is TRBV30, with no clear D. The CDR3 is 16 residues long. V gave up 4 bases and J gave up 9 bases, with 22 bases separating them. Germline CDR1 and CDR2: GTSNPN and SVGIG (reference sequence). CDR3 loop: CAWTPGGRGARSPLHF. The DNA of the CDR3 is TGTGCCTGGACTCCGGGAGGGCGCGGTGCCCGTTCACCCCTCCACTTT. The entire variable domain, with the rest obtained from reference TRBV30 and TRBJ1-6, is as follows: SQTIHQWPATLVQPVGSPLSLECTVEGTSNPNLYWYRQAAGRGLQLLFYSVGIGQISSEVPQNLSASRPQDRQFILSSKKLLLSDSGFYLCAWTPGGRGARSPLHFGNGTRLTVT.

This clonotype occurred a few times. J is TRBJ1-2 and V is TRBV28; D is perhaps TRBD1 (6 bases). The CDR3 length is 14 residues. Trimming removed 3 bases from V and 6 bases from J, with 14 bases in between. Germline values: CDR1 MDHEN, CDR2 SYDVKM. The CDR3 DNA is TGTGCCAGCAGTTTCGGGGGGCTTCAAAATGGCTACACCTTC. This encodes CASSFGGLQNGYTF.

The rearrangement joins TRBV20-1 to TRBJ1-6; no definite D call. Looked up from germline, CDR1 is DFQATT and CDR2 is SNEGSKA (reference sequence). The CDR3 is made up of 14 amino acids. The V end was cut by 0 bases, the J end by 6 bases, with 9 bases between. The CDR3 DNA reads TGCAGTGCTAGAGATGCGGGTGCTAATTCACCCCTCCACTTT. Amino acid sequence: CSARDAGANSPLHF.

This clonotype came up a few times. For the CDR3, the DNA is TGTGCCCAACAGGGGGCCTCCTTCTCCTACGAGCAGTACTTC. Protein sequence: CAQQGASFSYEQYF. The genes are TRBV6-6 and TRBJ2-7, with 9 bases aligning to TRBD1. With 11 bases clipped from V and 0 bases from J, the junction kept 8 bases outside the gene matches. Germline V CDR1 and CDR2: MNHNY, SVGAGI (reference sequence). This CDR3 is 14 amino acids long.

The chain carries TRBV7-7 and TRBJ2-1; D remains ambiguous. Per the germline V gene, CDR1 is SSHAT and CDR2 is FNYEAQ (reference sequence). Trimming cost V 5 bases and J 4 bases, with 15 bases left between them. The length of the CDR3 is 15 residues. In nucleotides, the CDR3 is TGTGCCAGCAGCCTAAAGCTCGGCCTATACAATGAGCAGTTCTTC. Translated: CASSLKLGLYNEQFF.

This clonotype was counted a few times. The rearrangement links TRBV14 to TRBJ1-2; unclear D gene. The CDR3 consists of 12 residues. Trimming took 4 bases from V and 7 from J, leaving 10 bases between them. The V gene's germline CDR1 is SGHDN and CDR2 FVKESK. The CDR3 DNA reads TGTGCCAGCAGCCCCTGGACCTCTGGCTACACCTTC. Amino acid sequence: CASSPWTSGYTF.

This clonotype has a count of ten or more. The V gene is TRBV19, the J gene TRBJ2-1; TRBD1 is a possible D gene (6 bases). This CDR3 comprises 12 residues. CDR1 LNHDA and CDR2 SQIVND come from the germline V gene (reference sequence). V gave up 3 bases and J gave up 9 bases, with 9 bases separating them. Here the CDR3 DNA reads TGTGCCAGTAGTATTTTAGGGGGTGAGCAGTTCTTC. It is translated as CASSILGGEQFF. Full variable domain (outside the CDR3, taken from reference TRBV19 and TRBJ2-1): DGGITQSPKYLFRKEGQNVTLSCEQNLNHDAMYWYRQDPGQGLRLIYYSQIVNDFQKGDIAEGYSVSREKKESFPLTVTSAQKNPTAFYLCASSILGGEQFFGPGTRLTVL.

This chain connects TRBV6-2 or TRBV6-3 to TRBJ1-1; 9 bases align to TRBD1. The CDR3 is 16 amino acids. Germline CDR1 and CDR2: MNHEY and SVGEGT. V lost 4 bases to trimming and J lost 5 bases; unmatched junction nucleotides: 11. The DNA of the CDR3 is TGTGCCAGCAGTTCCCCGGGACAGGGAGAATGGACTGAAGCTTTCTTT. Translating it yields CASSSPGQGEWTEAFF.

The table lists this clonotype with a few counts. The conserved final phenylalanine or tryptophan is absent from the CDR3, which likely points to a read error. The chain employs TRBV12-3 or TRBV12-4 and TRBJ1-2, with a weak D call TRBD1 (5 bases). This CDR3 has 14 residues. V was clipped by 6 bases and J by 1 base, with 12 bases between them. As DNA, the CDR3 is TGTGCCAGCAGCCAGGGAACCATTAACTATGGCTACACCTCC. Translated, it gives CASSQGTINYGYTS.

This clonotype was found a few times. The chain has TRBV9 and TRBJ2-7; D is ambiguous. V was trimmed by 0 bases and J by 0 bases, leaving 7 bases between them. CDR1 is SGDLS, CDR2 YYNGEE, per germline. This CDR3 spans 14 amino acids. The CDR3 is CASSVDGSSYEQYF. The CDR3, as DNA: TGTGCCAGCAGCGTAGACGGTAGCTCCTACGAGCAGTACTTC. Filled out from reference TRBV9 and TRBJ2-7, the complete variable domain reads DSGVTQTPKHLITATGQRVTLRCSPRSGDLSVYWYQQSLDQGLQFLIQYYNGEERAKGNILERFSAQQFPDLHSELNLSSLELGDSALYFCASSVDGSSYEQYFGPGTRLTVT.

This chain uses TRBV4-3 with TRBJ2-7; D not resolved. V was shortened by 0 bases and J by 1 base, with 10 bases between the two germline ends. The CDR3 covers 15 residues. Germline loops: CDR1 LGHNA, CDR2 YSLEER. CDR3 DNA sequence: TGCGCCAGCAGCCAAGATTCCGCCAGGTCCTACGAGCAGTACTTC. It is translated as CASSQDSARSYEQYF.